A selection of T cell receptor beta chains follows, all from one sample in a study of blood T cell repertoires in COVID-19. The method was immunoSEQ multiplex PCR; TCRdb's version includes in-frame clones alone and lacks a portion of them. Among about 78,000 clones, about 90% were seen once, and the ten largest hold 0.8% to 1.3%. The sequenced sample consisted of peripheral blood. The receptors derive from a woman aged 45-65 years in a cohort sampled during active COVID-19. The CDR3 runs from the conserved cysteine through the conserved F or W. Each record gives: J gene, V gene, clone size, CDR3 length, D gene, CDR3 protein, CDR3 DNA. D genes are given only for firm matches. The listing skips clone size in some rows; elsewhere it reads once, few, many or a size class.

TRBJ1-5 TRBV6-2/TRBV6-3 - 17 TRBD1 CASSLLPTGAGFQPQHF TGTGCCAGCAGTCTCCTCCCGACAGGGGCTGGGTTTCAGCCCCAGCATTTT
TRBJ2-3 TRBV7-9 - 14 - CASSSQGITDTQYF TGTGCCAGCAGCAGTCAGGGGATCACAGATACGCAGTATTTT
TRBJ2-7 TRBV3-1/TRBV3-2 - 15 TRBD2 CASSLELAGESEQYF TGTGCCAGCAGCCTCGAACTAGCGGGAGAAAGCGAGCAGTACTTC
TRBJ1-4 TRBV4-2 - 15 - CASSRPGGNNEKLFF TGTGCCAGCAGCCGCCCGGGGGGGAATAATGAAAAACTGTTTTTT
TRBJ1-1 TRBV27 - 17 TRBD1 CASSLFGTGDMNTEAFF TGTGCCAGCAGTTTATTCGGGACAGGCGATATGAACACTGAAGCTTTCTTT
TRBJ2-1 TRBV3-1/TRBV3-2 - 11 - CASSHVNEQFF TGTGCCAGCAGCCACGTCAATGAGCAGTTCTTC
TRBJ2-1 TRBV24-1 - 13 - CATSQRGGDEQFF TGTGCCACCAGTCAAAGGGGAGGAGATGAGCAGTTCTTC
TRBJ2-3 TRBV30 once 17 TRBD2 CAWTDYSGGLPTDTQYF TGTGCCTGGACTGACTATAGCGGGGGACTCCCCACAGATACGCAGTATTTT
TRBJ2-1 TRBV27 - 17 TRBD2 CASSFIIAGASYNEQFF TGTGCCAGCAGTTTCATTATAGCGGGAGCCTCCTACAATGAGCAGTTCTTC
TRBJ2-7 TRBV14 - 18 TRBD2 CASSQDRGGAPNVGKQYF TGTGCCAGCAGCCAAGATCGGGGGGGAGCCCCAAACGTCGGAAAGCAGTACTTC
TRBJ2-5 TRBV5-1 - 15 - CASSLAGGGQETQYF TGCGCCAGCAGCTTGGCCGGGGGAGGCCAAGAGACCCAGTACTTC
TRBJ1-5 TRBV28 - 16 - CASGLGHQGSNQPQHF TGTGCCAGCGGACTGGGACACCAGGGTAGCAATCAGCCCCAGCATTTT
TRBJ1-4 TRBV27 - 12 TRBD1 CAVRGHREKLFF TGTGCCGTGAGGGGGCACCGTGAAAAACTGTTTTTT
TRBJ1-1 TRBV6-1 few 14 - CASSERRKNTEAFF TGTGCCAGCAGTGAAAGGAGGAAGAACACTGAAGCTTTCTTT
TRBJ2-1 TRBV27 once 14 TRBD2 CASKGGAAPNEQFF TGTGCCAGCAAGGGAGGGGCCGCACCCAATGAGCAGTTCTTC
TRBJ2-3 TRBV28 - 17 TRBD2 CASTLRTSGPLTDTQYF TGTGCCAGCACCCTCAGGACTAGCGGCCCCCTCACAGATACGCAGTATTTT
TRBJ2-1 TRBV5-1 - 13 - CASSVSERTNQFF TGCGCCAGCAGCGTTAGCGAGCGAACCAATCAGTTCTTC
TRBJ2-1 TRBV18 - 16 TRBD2 CASSPGLAGAEDEQFF TGTGCCAGCTCACCAGGACTAGCGGGAGCAGAAGATGAGCAGTTCTTC
TRBJ1-2 TRBV19 once 16 - CASSIDSLSPNYGYTF TGTGCCAGTAGTATCGACAGCCTTTCACCTAACTATGGCTACACCTTC
TRBJ1-5 TRBV18 - 15 - CASSLSDTSNQPQHF TGTGCCAGCTCACTTTCCGACACATCCAATCAGCCCCAGCATTTT
TRBJ1-1 TRBV5-1 - 11 - CASLADTEAFF TGCGCCAGCCTGGCGGACACTGAAGCTTTCTTT
TRBJ2-3 TRBV10-1 - 14 - CASSGTDYADTQYF TGCGCCAGCAGTGGGACGGACTATGCAGATACGCAGTATTTT
TRBJ1-1 TRBV15 - 17 - CATSRDVLQRMNTEAFF TGTGCCACCAGCAGAGATGTCCTCCAGCGGATGAACACTGAAGCTTTCTTT
TRBJ2-2 TRBV5-6 - 13 - CASSLGQPGELFF TGTGCCAGCAGCTTGGGACAGCCCGGGGAGCTGTTTTTT
TRBJ2-5 TRBV27 - 14 - CASSRTIGRETQYF TGTGCCAGCTCCCGGACTATAGGGAGGGAGACCCAGTACTTC
TRBJ1-1 TRBV12-3/TRBV12-4 - 12 - CASSRSTGEAFF TGTGCCAGCAGTCGGTCTACAGGGGAAGCTTTCTTT
TRBJ2-3 TRBV11-3 - 17 TRBD2 CASSPGSSGRSTDTQYF TGTGCCAGCAGCCCCGGGAGTAGCGGGAGAAGCACAGATACGCAGTATTTT
TRBJ1-3 TRBV6-1 - 16 - CASSERGGEAGNTIYF TGTGCCAGCAGTGAACGCGGAGGGGAAGCTGGAAACACCATATATTTT
TRBJ2-3 TRBV11-3 - 15 TRBD1 CASSLGQGSTDTQYF TGTGCCAGCAGCCTGGGACAGGGTAGCACAGATACGCAGTATTTT
TRBJ1-4 TRBV28 - 15 TRBD1 CASSFGDREAEKLFF TGTGCCAGCAGTTTCGGGGACAGGGAGGCTGAAAAACTGTTTTTT
TRBJ1-1 TRBV2 - 13 - CASSVDRDTEAFF TGTGCCAGCAGTGTAGATCGGGACACTGAAGCTTTCTTT
TRBJ2-5 TRBV11-2 - 16 - CASSLNPGPTRETQYF TGTGCCAGCAGCTTAAACCCCGGTCCAACGAGGGAGACCCAGTACTTC
TRBJ2-1 TRBV7-9 once 15 - CASTSGSARRNEQFF TGTGCCAGCACCTCCGGCTCAGCGAGGAGGAATGAGCAGTTCTTC
TRBJ1-2 TRBV29-1 - 14 TRBD1 CSVEREQGIDGYTF TGCAGCGTTGAAAGGGAACAGGGGATCGATGGCTACACCTTC
TRBJ2-5 TRBV6-1 - 16 TRBD1 CASSAQGRGLGETQYF TGTGCCAGCAGTGCCCAGGGAAGGGGGCTGGGAGAGACCCAGTACTTC
TRBJ2-1 TRBV28 - 14 - CASSSLLSPNEQFF TGTGCCAGCAGTTCACTCCTGAGTCCCAATGAGCAGTTCTTC
TRBJ1-1 TRBV14 - 13 - CASSPNSNTEAFF TGTGCCAGCAGCCCCAATTCGAACACTGAAGCTTTCTTT
TRBJ2-3 TRBV20-1 - 14 - CSASGLASTDTQYF TGCAGTGCTAGTGGCCTAGCTAGCACAGATACGCAGTATTTT
TRBJ1-5 TRBV12-3/TRBV12-4 few 13 - CASSFLETQPQHF TGTGCCAGCAGTTTCCTGGAGACTCAGCCCCAGCATTTT
TRBJ1-1 TRBV7-9 - 14 - CASSLEEGHTEAFF TGTGCCAGCAGCTTAGAGGAGGGACACACTGAAGCTTTCTTT
TRBJ2-1 TRBV4-1 - 14 - CASSPEVVAVEQFF TGCGCCAGCAGCCCAGAGGTGGTAGCGGTTGAGCAGTTCTTC
TRBJ1-5 TRBV27 - 15 - CASSRGSYSNQPQHF TGTGCCAGCAGTAGGGGCTCCTATAGCAATCAGCCCCAGCATTTT
TRBJ2-3 TRBV27 - 17 TRBD2 CASRGAGEYVGTDTQYF TGTGCCAGCAGAGGGGCGGGAGAATATGTTGGCACAGATACGCAGTATTTT
TRBJ1-5 TRBV5-1 - 14 - CASSLGPSNQPQHF TGCGCCAGCAGCTTGGGGCCGTCGAATCAGCCCCAGCATTTT
TRBJ2-5 TRBV29-1 once 13 TRBD1 CSVQDRGQETQYF TGCAGCGTTCAGGACAGGGGACAAGAGACCCAGTACTTC
TRBJ2-3 TRBV3-1/TRBV3-2 once 16 TRBD2 CASSPTGTRVTDTQYF TGTGCCAGCAGCCCAACCGGGACTAGAGTCACAGATACGCAGTATTTT
TRBJ1-1 TRBV28 once 15 TRBD1 CASSMARGRSGSAFF TGTGCCAGCAGTATGGCCAGGGGGAGATCTGGATCGGCTTTCTTT
TRBJ2-2 TRBV11-2 once 14 - CASSLGTYTGELFF TGTGCCAGCAGCTTAGGGACTTACACCGGGGAGCTGTTTTTT
TRBJ2-3 TRBV6-5 - 12 - CASMTQGSTQYF TGTGCCAGCATGACACAGGGATCTACGCAGTATTTT
TRBJ2-1 TRBV7-3 - 15 - CASSLSGVRYNEQFF TGTGCCAGCAGCTTATCGGGAGTGAGGTACAATGAGCAGTTCTTC
TRBJ1-6 TRBV5-1 - 15 - CASSLGGVNNSPLHF TGCGCCAGCAGCTTGGGGGGGGTCAATAATTCACCCCTCCACTTT
TRBJ2-1 TRBV5-4 - 13 - CASSFGGGNEQFF TGTGCCAGCAGCTTCGGGGGAGGCAATGAGCAGTTCTTC
TRBJ2-7 TRBV4-1 - 15 TRBD2 CASSQVRLADYEQYF TGCGCCAGCAGCCAAGTTCGGCTAGCGGACTACGAGCAGTACTTC
TRBJ2-5 TRBV29-1 - 13 - CSVGDSSAGTQYF TGCAGCGTTGGAGACTCATCCGCGGGGACCCAGTACTTC
TRBJ1-5 TRBV6-1 - 14 - CASSAAGARQPQHF TGTGCCAGCAGTGCAGCAGGGGCTCGGCAGCCCCAGCATTTT